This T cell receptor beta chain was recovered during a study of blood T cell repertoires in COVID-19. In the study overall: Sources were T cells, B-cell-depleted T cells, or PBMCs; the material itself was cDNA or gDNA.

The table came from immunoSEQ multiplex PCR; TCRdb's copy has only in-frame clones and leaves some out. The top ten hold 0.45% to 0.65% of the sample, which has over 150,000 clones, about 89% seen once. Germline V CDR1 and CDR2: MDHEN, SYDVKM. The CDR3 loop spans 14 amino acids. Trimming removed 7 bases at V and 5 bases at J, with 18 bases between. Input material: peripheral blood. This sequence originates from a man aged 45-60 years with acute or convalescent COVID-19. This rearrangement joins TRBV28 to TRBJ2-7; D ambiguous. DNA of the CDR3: TGTGCCAGCACCCCGAGCGAGGCCTCTCACGAGCAGTACGTC. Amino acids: CASTPSEASHEQYV.